A selection of T cell receptor beta chains follows, all from one sample in a study of regulatory T cells in long-lasting Graves disease. TCRdb redid the calling of the multiplex PCR reads with MiXCR, one entry per CDR3 protein. The top ten clones hold approximately 6.4% of a sample with around 450,000 distinct CDR3 sequences, around a fifth of them seen once. Material: peripheral blood mononuclear cells (PBMCs), obtained when the disease was refractory, from a patient treated with antithyroid drugs. Receptor source: a female donor with Graves disease. Both conserved end residues are part of each CDR3. Each record gives: clone size, V gene, D gene, J gene, CDR3 length, CDR3 protein, CDR3 DNA. The D gene is left open where the match is weak. Clone size, where shown, is once, few, many, or a class for clones that have expanded.

size: many
V: TRBV12-3/TRBV12-4
D: TRBD1
J: TRBJ1-6
length: 16
CDR3: CASSPGTGFYNSPLHF
DNA: TGTGCCAGCAGTCCGGGGACAGGCTTTTATAATTCACCCCTCCACTTT

size: many
V: TRBV12-3/TRBV12-4
D: -
J: TRBJ1-2
length: 13
CDR3: CASSLGLLGGYTF
DNA: TGTGCCAGCAGTTTAGGACTTCTCGGAGGCTACACCTTC

size: few
V: TRBV20-1
D: TRBD1
J: TRBJ1-1
length: 15
CDR3: CSAQRRGRGLTEAFF
DNA: TGCAGTGCTCAGAGGAGGGGGCGCGGGTTAACTGAAGCTTTCTTT

size: -
V: TRBV13
D: -
J: TRBJ1-6
length: 14
CDR3: CASSLSVYNSPLHF
DNA: TGTGCCAGCAGCTTATCAGTTTATAATTCACCCCTCCACTTT

size: many
V: TRBV11-1
D: -
J: TRBJ1-1
length: 15
CDR3: CASSFGPGGNTEAFF
DNA: TGTGCCAGCAGCTTCGGGCCTGGAGGGAACACTGAAGCTTTCTTT

size: few
V: TRBV28
D: -
J: TRBJ1-5
length: 18
CDR3: CASGLSRWVGGNNQPQHF
DNA: TGTGCCAGCGGTTTATCGAGGTGGGTGGGAGGGAACAATCAGCCCCAGCATTTT

size: many
V: TRBV28
D: TRBD2
J: TRBJ2-2
length: 17
CDR3: CASSPRLAGFYTGELFF
DNA: TGTGCCAGCAGTCCGAGACTAGCGGGGTTCTACACCGGGGAGCTGTTTTTT

size: many
V: TRBV6-2/TRBV6-3
D: -
J: TRBJ2-7
length: 14
CDR3: CASSALQSSYEQYF
DNA: TGTGCCAGCAGTGCCCTACAGAGCTCCTACGAGCAGTACTTC

size: -
V: TRBV28
D: -
J: TRBJ2-7
length: 11
CDR3: CASSEWSEQYF
DNA: TGTGCCAGCAGTGAGTGGTCCGAGCAGTACTTC

size: few
V: TRBV4-1
D: -
J: TRBJ2-7
length: 16
CDR3: CASSQVSAAMVYEQYF
DNA: TGCGCCAGCAGCCAAGTTTCTGCCGCAATGGTCTACGAGCAGTACTTC

size: few
V: TRBV20-1
D: -
J: TRBJ2-2
length: 15
CDR3: CSARAGGLDTGELFF
DNA: TGCAGTGCTAGGGCCGGGGGGCTAGACACCGGGGAGCTGTTTTTT

size: -
V: TRBV5-1
D: TRBD2
J: TRBJ2-1
length: 19
CDR3: CASSLTVSPAGGRPNEQFF
DNA: TGCGCCAGCAGCCTGACAGTCTCTCCAGCGGGAGGGCGGCCCAATGAGCAGTTCTTC

size: -
V: TRBV12-3/TRBV12-4
D: TRBD1
J: TRBJ1-1
length: 19
CDR3: CASSLTQGARGGMNTEAFF
DNA: TGTGCCAGCAGTTTAACACAGGGGGCGCGGGGTGGGATGAACACTGAAGCTTTCTTT

size: many
V: TRBV5-5
D: -
J: TRBJ1-1
length: 14
CDR3: CASSLVPGGTEAFF
DNA: TGTGCCAGCAGCTTGGTTCCGGGCGGTACTGAAGCTTTCTTT

size: -
V: TRBV6-2/TRBV6-3
D: TRBD1
J: TRBJ2-2
length: 16
CDR3: CASTDPRGRNTGELFF
DNA: TGTGCCAGCACCGACCCGAGGGGGCGGAACACCGGGGAGCTGTTTTTT

size: once
V: TRBV20-1
D: -
J: TRBJ1-1
length: 12
CDR3: CSAGRGNTEAFF
DNA: TGCAGTGCTGGTAGGGGGAACACTGAAGCTTTCTTT

size: -
V: TRBV7-2
D: -
J: TRBJ1-3
length: 15
CDR3: CASSPQPGSGNTIYF
DNA: TGTGCCAGCAGCCCGCAGCCGGGCTCTGGAAACACCATATATTTT

size: few
V: TRBV27
D: TRBD2
J: TRBJ2-1
length: 16
CDR3: CASRDGSGGAYNEQFF
DNA: TGTGCCAGCCGAGATGGGAGCGGGGGGGCCTACAATGAGCAGTTCTTC